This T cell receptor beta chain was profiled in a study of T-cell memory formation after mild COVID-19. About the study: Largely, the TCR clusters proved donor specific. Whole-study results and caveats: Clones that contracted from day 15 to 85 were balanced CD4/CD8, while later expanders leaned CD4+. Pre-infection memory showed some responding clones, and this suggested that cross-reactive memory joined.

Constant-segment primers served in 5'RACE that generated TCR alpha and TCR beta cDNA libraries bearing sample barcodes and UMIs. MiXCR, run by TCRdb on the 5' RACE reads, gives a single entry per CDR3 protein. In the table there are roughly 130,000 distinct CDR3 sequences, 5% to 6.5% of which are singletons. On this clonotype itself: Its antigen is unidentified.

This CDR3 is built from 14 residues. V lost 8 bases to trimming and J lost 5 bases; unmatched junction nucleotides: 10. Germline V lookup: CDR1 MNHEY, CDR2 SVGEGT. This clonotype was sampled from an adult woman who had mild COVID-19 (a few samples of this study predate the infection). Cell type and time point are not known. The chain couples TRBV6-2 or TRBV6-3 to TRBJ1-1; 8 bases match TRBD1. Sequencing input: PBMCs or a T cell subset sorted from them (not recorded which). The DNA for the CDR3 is TGTGCCAGCCGAATCAGCAGGGGGCTAACTGAAGCTTTCTTT. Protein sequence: CASRISRGLTEAFF.